Below, 13 T cell receptor beta chains from the same sample are listed, as sequenced in a study of cytotoxic CD8 clonotypes in ibrutinib-treated CLL. Method: immunoSEQ multiplex PCR; TCRdb's copy keeps in-frame clones and lacks some. This table has 65,000 to 95,000 clones, around 83% appearing once. The material sequenced was PBMCs, taken before ibrutinib treatment. The origin of the receptors is a human donor with chronic lymphocytic leukemia.

The V and J genes are TRBV2 and TRBJ2-3; D ambiguous. The V end lost 4 bases, the J end lost 1 base, and 12 bases lay between the germline ends. Germline V gene data show CDR1 as SNHLY and CDR2 as FYNNEI. The CDR3 loop spans 15 amino acids. The CDR3 protein is CASSVRYGGTDTQYF. The CDR3 nucleotides are TGTGCCAGCAGTGTTAGGTATGGGGGCACAGATACGCAGTATTTT.

The rearrangement uses TRBV9 and TRBJ2-1, with 8 bases matching TRBD2. With 4 bases clipped from V and 4 bases from J, the junction kept 7 bases outside the gene matches. The CDR3 runs to 15 residues. Per germline, CDR1 SGDLS and CDR2 YYNGEE. CDR3 sequence: CASSLSGSPYNEQFF. The CDR3 DNA is TGTGCCAGCAGCCTAAGCGGGAGCCCGTACAATGAGCAGTTCTTC.

The V gene is TRBV5-5, the J gene TRBJ1-1; the D gene is possibly TRBD1 (5 bases). The length of the CDR3 is 16 residues. The V end was cut by 4 bases, the J end by 6 bases, with 22 bases between. Germline V gene lookup returns CDR1 SGHKS and CDR2 YYEKEE (reference sequence). The CDR3 DNA sequence: TGTGCCAGCAGCCTAGAACCGGGACTTCTAATGGCTGAAGCTTTCTTT. Encoded protein: CASSLEPGLLMAEAFF.

The rearrangement joins TRBV28 to TRBJ1-3; D gene ambiguous. Trimming took 6 bases from V and 0 from J, leaving 21 bases between them. CDR1 is MDHEN, CDR2 SYDVKM, per germline. CDR3 size: 18 residues. The CDR3 DNA reads as TGTGCCAGCAGGCCCCTAGGGAGGATAATGAGCTCTGGAAACACCATATATTTT. Translated: CASRPLGRIMSSGNTIYF.

The chain recombines TRBV7-2 with TRBJ1-5; possible D gene TRBD1, 6 bases. The CDR3 is 15 residues long. The germline V gene has CDR1 SGHTA and CDR2 FQGNSA. V dropped 1 base and J dropped 5 bases, with 12 bases sitting between them. CDR3 nucleotide sequence: TGTGCCAGCAGCTTAGAGGCAGGGGTGGATCAGCCCCAGCATTTT. Translating it yields CASSLEAGVDQPQHF.

A single count supports this clone. The gene calls are TRBV2 and TRBJ1-1; D is unresolved. In germline, CDR1 is SNHLY, CDR2 FYNNEI. The germline V and J ends were trimmed by 8 bases and 0 bases, with 4 bases remaining between them. This CDR3 is 11 amino acids long. The CDR3 DNA is TGTGCCAGCCTCATGAACACTGAAGCTTTCTTT. This codes for CASLMNTEAFF.

This clone appeared once. The chain links TRBV6-1 to TRBJ2-7; D assignment may be TRBD1 or TRBD2 (6 bases each). The CDR3 runs 15 residues. Trimming removed 2 bases at V and 5 bases at J, with 16 bases between. CDR1 is MNHNS and CDR2 is SASEGT in the germline V gene. CDR3 sequence reads: CASSEMQGRSDEQYF. In nucleotides, the CDR3 is TGTGCCAGCAGTGAAATGCAGGGGAGGAGCGACGAGCAGTACTTC.

The chain combines TRBV6-1 with TRBJ2-7; perhaps TRBD2 as D (5 bases). V dropped 3 bases and J dropped 5 bases, with 14 bases sitting between them. Germline values: CDR1 MNHNS, CDR2 SASEGT. This CDR3 contains 14 residues. This CDR3 reads CASSEAYGLHEQYF. In nucleotides, the CDR3 is TGTGCCAGCAGTGAGGCTTACGGACTCCACGAGCAGTACTTC.

The CDR3 region has the DNA TGTGCCAGCAGCTTAGTCGAGGGTTATCGGACTGAAGCTTTCTTT. Translation: CASSLVEGYRTEAFF. The J gene is TRBJ1-1, the V gene TRBV7-6; D gene ambiguous. CDR3 length: 15 amino acids. Trimming removed 1 base at V and 5 bases at J, with 14 bases between. Germline V gives CDR1 SGHVS, CDR2 FNYEAQ.

The V and J genes are TRBV29-1 and TRBJ1-4; no reliable D call. Trimming left V 2 bases short and J 6 bases short, with 16 bases between. Germline CDR1 SQVTM, CDR2 ANQGSEA. This CDR3 region has 15 residues. In nucleotides, the CDR3 is TGCAGCGTTGAACTCTACCAGGCCGGGGATGAAAAACTGTTTTTT. The encoded protein is CSVELYQAGDEKLFF. Looking up the rest from reference TRBV29-1 and TRBJ1-4 gives the full variable domain: SAVISQKPSRDICQRGTSLTIQCQVDSQVTMMFWYRQQPGQSLTLIATANQGSEATYESGFVIDKFPISRPNLTFSTLTVSNMSPEDSSIYLCSVELYQAGDEKLFFGSGTQLSVL.

J is TRBJ2-1 and V is TRBV6-5; TRBD1 agrees at 7 bases. V lost 2 bases to trimming and J lost 13 bases; unmatched junction nucleotides: 14. The germline CDR1 and CDR2 sequences are MNHEY and SVGAGI. This CDR3 comprises 15 residues. The CDR3 region has the DNA TGTGCCAGCAGTTACGGGGACAGCTACGCAGCTAGCCAGTTCTTC. Translated: CASSYGDSYAASQFF.

This chain links TRBV5-1 with TRBJ2-1; the D is unclear. Trimming took 5 bases from V and 10 from J, leaving 13 bases between them. The CDR3 runs 12 residues. Looked up from germline, CDR1 is SGHRS and CDR2 is YFSETQ. CDR3: CASRADLGEQFF. The CDR3 region has the DNA TGCGCCAGCAGGGCGGACCTCGGGGAGCAGTTCTTC.

By share, this clone ranks as medium-sized. The chain carries TRBV7-9 and TRBJ1-1; D is uncertain. Deletions cut 4 bases from V and 3 bases from J, with 6 bases between. This CDR3 contains 12 residues. Germline values: CDR1 SEHNR, CDR2 FQNEAQ (reference sequence). CDR3 in amino acids: CASSWTDTEAFF. The DNA of the CDR3 is TGTGCCAGCAGCTGGACGGACACTGAAGCTTTCTTT.